This TCR beta chain was captured in a study of blood T cells in healthy people across ages (dated by TCRdb to 2014 to 2015). Regarding the study in general: In model experiments, template switching captured roughly one uniquely barcoded TCR beta cDNA molecule for every two T cells. The study analyzed two additional independent replicas of 1 million unique cDNA reads from the same blood draw for two donors, one aged 18 to 30 and one aged 80 or older. To track age-related changes in TCR beta repertoire diversity, the study relied on deep sequencing normalized with unique cDNA molecular identifiers. Donors of different ages were randomly distributed across sequencing lanes to avoid experimental bias. Four age groups were formed from the donors: young (average approximately 16 years), middle-aged (approximately 40), aged (approximately 60) and long-lived (82).

Library generation was performed with 5' RACE. Sequencer: Illumina HiSeq 2500. A second roughly 7 to 12 cycle PCR used a sample-barcoded 5' primer and a J-beta primer mix. A template-switch 5' adaptor carrying 12 random nucleotides introduced a unique molecular identifier onto each TCR beta cDNA molecule. At least 2.5 million CDR3-containing paired-end reads were obtained from each sample. First-strand cDNA was synthesized from all RNA with the Mint cDNA synthesis kit, primed by a TRBC-specific oligonucleotide. After uracil-DNA glycosylase treatment, a first 18-cycle PCR used universal primers M1SS and BC2_uni_R on all cDNA. Turning to the authors' computational methods: For normalization, 1 million high-quality reads were randomly selected from each sample, with every read carrying a distinct molecular identifier. Instead of being binned into consensus sequences, reads with shared molecular identifiers were discarded. CDR3 identification, clonotype clustering and error correction used MiTCR with a Q25 quality threshold and the strictest error-elimination algorithm. A nonparametric unseen species model with Euler transformation was used to estimate lower-bound total TCR beta diversity. TCRdb passed the public sequencing reads through fastp at Q25 and MiXCR, retaining productive beta sequences. For every CDR3 protein sequence, its rows merge into one entry that carries the most common genes and DNA. TCRdb assigned the V and J calls; the authors' analysis was not used. This sample holds about 1.7 million distinct CDR3 sequences; 28% were observed only once. About 7.7% of the sample rests with the top ten.

To note about this clonotype: Its recognized antigen is unknown. No base-level quality is on record; no much larger clone is a single base apart.

The roughly 37 donors, aged about 6 to 95 years, were systemically healthy Caucasian individuals from Russia. Ten milliliters of peripheral blood were drawn from each donor into EDTA-treated Vacutainer tubes. PBMCs were isolated by Ficoll-Paque density-gradient centrifugation, with at least 6 million obtained per sample. Trizol reagent was used to extract total RNA from PBMCs, with at least 6 micrograms per sample. Naive CD45RAhigh/CD27high T cell percentages were measured by flow cytometry on a PBMC aliquot from every donor. Including cysteine and phenylalanine, the CDR3 has 16 amino acids. Only CDR3 DNA is held: 48 bases, read in frame from base 1. V is pared back by 1 base and J by 0 bases, with 12 bases lying between the germline termini. The research as a whole found: Conclusive comparison of naive and antigen-experienced compartments was prevented by the profiling of bulk unsorted PBMCs. Estimates of total diversity based on one million sequenced T cells were regarded as lower bounds and as underestimates. The CMV infection status of donors was not known, potentially confounding age-related changes in expanded clonotypes. As age increased, observed TCR beta diversity per million T cells dropped in a roughly linear way, and a significant reduction was already evident by age 40. Observed TCR beta diversity correlated strongly with the percentage of naive T cells measured by flow cytometry. Compared with the aged group, more naive CD4+ T cells, fewer expanded clones and increased TCR diversity were shown by the long-lived group, suggesting age selection.

The chain employs TRBV12-3 or TRBV12-4 and TRBJ1-1; TRBD1 is a possible D gene, resting on 5 matching bases. Sample: blood. The sequence was collected from a woman aged 30 to 39 in good health. The CDR3 sequence is CASSLGRAYMNTEAFF. Read as DNA, the sequence is TGTGCCAGCAGTTTAGGCAGGGCTTACATGAACACTGAAGCTTTCTTT.